A selection of T cell receptor beta chains follows, all from one sample in a study of OX40 agonist ivuxolimab in advanced cancers. Method: immunoSEQ multiplex PCR; TCRdb's copy keeps in-frame clones and lacks some. The data show 60,000 to 75,000 clones, around 88% seen once. This specimen was CD4+ or CD8+ T cells sorted from blood, taken in a trial of the OX40 agonist ivuxolimab. Every receptor here comes from an adult with an advanced solid tumor such as melanoma, head and neck, liver or kidney cancer. CDR3s include the opening cysteine and the closing phenylalanine or tryptophan. Fields, in order: V gene, clone size, J gene, D gene, CDR3 DNA, CDR3 protein. D genes are given only for firm matches. The size field is filled for only some rows; it gives once, few, many or a size class.

TRBV5-1	NA	TRBJ1-4	NA	TGCGCCAGCAGCTTGGCCCGGCCGAATGAAAAACTGTTTTTT	CASSLARPNEKLFF
TRBV11-3	NA	TRBJ2-5	NA	TGTGCCAGCAGCTTGTCTAGTTGGGAGACCCAGTACTTC	CASSLSSWETQYF
TRBV6-5	NA	TRBJ1-2	TRBD1	TGTGCCAGCGGGGACAGGGAGAGCTATGGCTACACCTTC	CASGDRESYGYTF
TRBV7-2	NA	TRBJ1-2	NA	TGTGCCAGCAGCTTAGTAACTTCTCCCTATGGCTACACCTTC	CASSLVTSPYGYTF
TRBV9	NA	TRBJ1-1	NA	TGTGCCAGCAGCGTAGTTTCGGGGGCGCAAACTGAAGCTTTCTTT	CASSVVSGAQTEAFF
TRBV14	NA	TRBJ1-1	NA	TGTGCCAGCAGCTTAAACAGGGCCACTGAAGCTTTCTTT	CASSLNRATEAFF
TRBV30	NA	TRBJ1-2	NA	TGTGCCTGGAGTGCCCCGGGAGCCTTCTATGGCTACACCTTC	CAWSAPGAFYGYTF
TRBV14	NA	TRBJ1-2	TRBD1	TGTGCCAGCTCGGACAGGGGGTCCTATGGCTACACCTTC	CASSDRGSYGYTF
TRBV28	once	TRBJ2-1	NA	TGTGCCAGCAGTTCTACCCCCCCTCCAAGCAATGAGCAGTTCTTC	CASSSTPPPSNEQFF
TRBV6-5	once	TRBJ1-2	NA	TGTGCCAGCAGTCCTCTGGACAGACGGGTCCATGGCTACACCTTC	CASSPLDRRVHGYTF
TRBV30	NA	TRBJ1-4	NA	TGTGCCTGGTTCAAAAATGAAAAACTGTTTTTT	CAWFKNEKLFF
TRBV6-5	NA	TRBJ2-7	NA	TGTGCCAGCAGTTACCTCATCTCTGCCGAGCAGTACTTC	CASSYLISAEQYF
TRBV7-6	NA	TRBJ2-1	TRBD2	TGTGCCAGCAGCTTCCCGGGACTAGCCATAAATGAGCAGTTCTTC	CASSFPGLAINEQFF
TRBV7-6	NA	TRBJ2-3	NA	TGTGCCAGCAGCCGGACCACAGATACGCAGTATTTT	CASSRTTDTQYF
TRBV6-6	NA	TRBJ1-6	NA	TGTGCCAGCAAACAGATAAATTCACCCCTCCACTTT	CASKQINSPLHF
TRBV28	NA	TRBJ2-3	TRBD2	TGTGCCAGCAGCAGCGGGGGACTCACAGATACGCAGTATTTT	CASSSGGLTDTQYF
TRBV6-5	once	TRBJ2-4	TRBD2	TGTGCCAGTAGCGGGAGCGCCAAAAACATTCAGTACTTC	CASSGSAKNIQYF
TRBV28	NA	TRBJ1-5	NA	TGTGCCAGCAACGGGAACAGGGCAGGGCAGCCCCAGCATTTT	CASNGNRAGQPQHF
TRBV7-9	NA	TRBJ2-1	NA	TGTGCCAGCAGTCCCGGTTTCTCGGGATACAATGAGCAGTTCTTC	CASSPGFSGYNEQFF
TRBV29-1	NA	TRBJ1-1	NA	TGCAGCGTGGCGATACAGGGGAACACTGAAGCTTTCTTT	CSVAIQGNTEAFF
TRBV7-2	NA	TRBJ2-3	TRBD1	TGTGCCAGCAGGGACAGGGTTTGGAGCACAGATACGCAGTATTTT	CASRDRVWSTDTQYF
TRBV9	NA	TRBJ2-5	TRBD2	TGTGCCAGCAGCAGACGTGTATTAGCGGGAGGAGAGACCCAGTACTTC	CASSRRVLAGGETQYF
TRBV5-1	NA	TRBJ2-2	TRBD2	TGCGCCAGCACCCTGTTCCTACTAGCGGGAGGGCACACCGGGGAGCTGTTTTTT	CASTLFLLAGGHTGELFF
TRBV4-3	NA	TRBJ2-5	NA	TGCGCCAGCAGCCTCAACCGGGTGGAGGAGACCCAGTACTTC	CASSLNRVEETQYF
TRBV18	NA	TRBJ1-6	NA	TGTGCCAGCTCACCCATACAGGGAACAGATAATTCACCCCTCCACTTT	CASSPIQGTDNSPLHF
TRBV2	NA	TRBJ1-1	NA	TGTGCCAGCAGCCTAGGCGCTCGGTTGAACACTGAAGCTTTCTTT	CASSLGARLNTEAFF
TRBV6-6	NA	TRBJ2-7	NA	TGTGCCAGCAGTTACTCCGGGACCACCTCCTACGAGCAGTACTTC	CASSYSGTTSYEQYF
TRBV5-1	NA	TRBJ1-1	TRBD1	TGCGCCAGCAGCTACGAATCGGACAGGGCAGACACTGAAGCTTTCTTT	CASSYESDRADTEAFF
TRBV7-3	few	TRBJ2-2	TRBD2	TGTGCCAGCAGACTAGCGGGGGCAAACACCGGGGAGCTGTTTTTT	CASRLAGANTGELFF
TRBV4-3	NA	TRBJ1-3	NA	TGCGCCAGCAGCCAAGTCGGACGCCGAAACACCATATATTTT	CASSQVGRRNTIYF
TRBV27	NA	TRBJ1-1	NA	TGTGCCAGCTACGGGGCCATGAACACTGAAGCTTTCTTT	CASYGAMNTEAFF
TRBV5-4	NA	TRBJ2-5	NA	TGTGCCAGCAGCCCTGACAGCCGGGAGACCCAGTACTTC	CASSPDSRETQYF
TRBV10-3	NA	TRBJ1-6	NA	TGTGCCATCAGTGAGTCGATTCCGAGCTCCTATAATTCACCCCTCCACTTT	CAISESIPSSYNSPLHF
TRBV7-2	NA	TRBJ2-3	NA	TGTGCCAGCAGCCGTTTCCAGGATACGCAGTATTTT	CASSRFQDTQYF
TRBV5-1	NA	TRBJ2-4	TRBD1	TGCGCCAGCAGCGGAGGGACAGGGGTTACCAAAAACATTCAGTACTTC	CASSGGTGVTKNIQYF
TRBV9	once	TRBJ1-3	TRBD1	TGTGCCAGCAGCGCGGACAGGGCTGGAAACACCATATATTTT	CASSADRAGNTIYF
TRBV5-1	NA	TRBJ1-5	NA	TGCGCCAGCAGCTTGGTAGGGGATCAGCCCCAGCATTTT	CASSLVGDQPQHF
TRBV19	NA	TRBJ2-7	TRBD2	TGTGCCAGTAGTGTGGGACTAGCGATCTACGAGCAGTACTTC	CASSVGLAIYEQYF
TRBV29-1	once	TRBJ2-5	NA	TGCAGCGTTGAACCTGGGGGGGGCAATAACCAAGAGACCCAGTACTTC	CSVEPGGGNNQETQYF
TRBV2	NA	TRBJ2-3	NA	TGTGCCAGCAGTGAAGCGCTTCGCATCGGGCAGTATTTT	CASSEALRIGQYF
TRBV28	NA	TRBJ1-2	NA	TGTGCCAGCAATACTAACAACTATGGCTACACCTTC	CASNTNNYGYTF
TRBV30	NA	TRBJ1-3	TRBD1	TGTGCCTGGAGTGTACCGTCGTGGGACAGGGCAAAAGACACCATATATTTT	CAWSVPSWDRAKDTIYF
TRBV9	NA	TRBJ1-4	TRBD1	TGTGCCAGCAGCAGAGAACCGGGACAGTTTTATGCAACTAATGAAAAACTGTTTTTT	CASSREPGQFYATNEKLFF
TRBV7-8	medium-sized	TRBJ1-2	NA	TGTGCCAGCAGCTTAGGCCCGGTGGGGGGCTACACCTTC	CASSLGPVGGYTF
TRBV27	NA	TRBJ2-5	NA	TGTGCCAGCAGTTCCGGGGGGCCCTGGGAGACCCAGTACTTC	CASSSGGPWETQYF
TRBV6-6	NA	TRBJ1-1	NA	TGTGCCAGCATTCGGACCGAAACTGGTGAAGCTTTCTTT	CASIRTETGEAFF
TRBV5-5	NA	TRBJ2-5	TRBD2	TGTGCCAGCAGCGGGACAGCGGGAGGTCCCCAAGAGACCCAGTACTTC	CASSGTAGGPQETQYF
TRBV18	NA	TRBJ1-1	TRBD1	TGTGCCAGCTCACCCCTGTTCTCCGGGACAGGGGGCACTGAAGCTTTCTTT	CASSPLFSGTGGTEAFF